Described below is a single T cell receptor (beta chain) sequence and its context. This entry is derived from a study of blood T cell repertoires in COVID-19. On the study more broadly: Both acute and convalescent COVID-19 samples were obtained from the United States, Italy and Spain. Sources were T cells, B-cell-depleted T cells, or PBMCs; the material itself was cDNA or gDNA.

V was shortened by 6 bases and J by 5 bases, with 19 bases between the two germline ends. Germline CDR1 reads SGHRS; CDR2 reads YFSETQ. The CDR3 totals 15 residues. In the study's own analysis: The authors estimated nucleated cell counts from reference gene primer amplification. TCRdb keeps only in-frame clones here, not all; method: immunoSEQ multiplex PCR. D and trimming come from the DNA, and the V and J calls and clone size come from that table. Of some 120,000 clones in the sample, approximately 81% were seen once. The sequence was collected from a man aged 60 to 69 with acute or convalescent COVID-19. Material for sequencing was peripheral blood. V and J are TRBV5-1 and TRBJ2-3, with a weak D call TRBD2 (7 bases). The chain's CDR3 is CASTIGGRELDTQYF. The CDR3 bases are TGCGCCAGCACCATAGGGGGGAGGGAGCTAGATACGCAGTATTTT.